Detailed here is one TCR beta chain. Assay: immunoSEQ multiplex PCR; the TCRdb copy retains only in-frame clones and omits some. The top ten hold 5.8% of the sample, which has 100,000 to 150,000 clones, roughly four fifths seen once. This record comes from a study of radiation and T cells in renal cell carcinoma. Described time point: blood 2 weeks post-SBRT. Treatment in this sample: 15 Gy SBRT to primary tumor, nephrectomy 4 weeks later. CDR1 is SGHTA and CDR2 is FQGNSA in the germline V gene. The CDR3 has 14 residues. V lost 1 base to trimming and J lost 4 bases, with 10 bases between them. V gene TRBV7-2 combines with J gene TRBJ1-2; D is unresolved. The clonotype was recovered from a man aged 45-60 years with renal cell carcinoma. The sample consisted of blood, taken from a patient whose treatment included radiotherapy and nephrectomy. CDR3 amino acids: CASSLGDRAYGYTF. The CDR3 DNA reads as TGTGCCAGCAGCTTAGGCGATCGGGCCTATGGCTACACCTTC.